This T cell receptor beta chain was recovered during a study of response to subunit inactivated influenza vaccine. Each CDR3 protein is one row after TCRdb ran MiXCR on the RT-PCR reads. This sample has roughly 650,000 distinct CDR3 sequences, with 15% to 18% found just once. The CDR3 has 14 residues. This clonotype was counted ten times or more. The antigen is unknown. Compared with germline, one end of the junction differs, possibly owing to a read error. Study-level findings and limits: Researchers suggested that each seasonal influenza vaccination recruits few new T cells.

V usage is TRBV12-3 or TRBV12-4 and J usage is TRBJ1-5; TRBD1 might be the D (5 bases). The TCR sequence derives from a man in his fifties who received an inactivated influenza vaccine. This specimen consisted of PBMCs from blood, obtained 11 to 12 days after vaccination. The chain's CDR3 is CASSLGGGNQPQHF. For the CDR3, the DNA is TGTGCCAGCAGCTTAGGAGGGGGCAATCAGCCCCAGCATTTT.